Presented here are 6 T cell receptor beta chains from one specimen sequenced in a study of cytomegalovirus exposure and HLA in healthy donors. Amplification used 60 Vbeta primers and 13 Jbeta primers. The data were produced by immunoSEQ multiplex PCR, yet TCRdb's version contains in-frame clones alone and is incomplete. The sample yields some 140,000 clones, more than 70% seen once. Sample: PBMCs. These receptors originate from a man aged 50-60 years in good health and CMV-seropositive.

The rearrangement links TRBV5-1 to TRBJ2-3; the match to TRBD1 covers 10 bases. The CDR3 has 15 amino acids. V lost 4 bases to trimming and J lost 10 bases; unmatched junction nucleotides: 12. CDR1 is SGHRS, CDR2 YFSETQ, per germline. The CDR3 nucleotides read TGCGCCAGCAGCGTTCGTACCGGGACAGGGGATTCGCAGTATTTT. It yields the protein CASSVRTGTGDSQYF.

V and J are TRBV7-8 and TRBJ2-5; TRBD2 aligns across 7 bases. CDR3 length equals 16 residues. V was pared by 4 bases and J by 4 bases, with 12 bases of the junction left unmatched. CDR1 is SGHVS and CDR2 is FQNEAQ in the germline V gene. The CDR3 bases are TGTGCCAGCAGCTCCCATGAGGGAGGGCTCGTAGAGACCCAGTACTTC. Translated: CASSSHEGGLVETQYF.

V is TRBV6-1 and J is TRBJ1-2, with D possibly being TRBD1 (5 bases). The CDR3 covers 13 residues. With 6 bases removed from V and 7 bases from J, the gap between germline ends came to 15 bases. Germline values: CDR1 MNHNS, CDR2 SASEGT. CDR3 DNA: TGTGCCAGCAGCGAGGACACTGAATTTGGCTACACCTTC. This encodes CASSEDTEFGYTF.

The CDR3 region has the DNA TGTGCCAGTGATCGGGACAGGATGAACACTGAAGCTTTCTTT. Protein product: CASDRDRMNTEAFF. The rearrangement uses TRBV6-1 and TRBJ1-1; the match to TRBD1 covers 8 bases. CDR1 is MNHNS and CDR2 is SASEGT in the germline V gene. The CDR3 consists of 14 residues. With 9 bases clipped from V and 0 bases from J, the junction kept 6 bases outside the gene matches.

CDR3 residues: CASSRSGDTEAFF. CDR3 in DNA: TGTGCCAGTAGTAGATCCGGTGACACTGAAGCTTTCTTT. The rearrangement links TRBV19 to TRBJ1-1; no definite D call. Germline-derived CDR1 and CDR2 are LNHDA and SQIVND (reference sequence). This CDR3 contains 13 residues. The germline V and J ends were trimmed by 4 bases and 3 bases, with 9 bases remaining between them.

This chain uses TRBV5-1 with TRBJ1-1; D possibly corresponds to TRBD1 (6 bases). This CDR3 spans 14 amino acids. The V gene's germline CDR1 is SGHRS and CDR2 YFSETQ. With 3 bases removed from V and 8 bases from J, the gap between germline ends came to 17 bases. CDR3 coding DNA: TGCGCCAGCAGCTGGGACCTGACAGGTGAAGAAGCTTTCTTT. It yields the protein CASSWDLTGEEAFF. Using reference TRBV5-1 and TRBJ1-1 for the parts outside the CDR3, the full variable domain is KAGVTQTPRYLIKTRGQQVTLSCSPISGHRSVSWYQQTPGQGLQFLFEYFSETQRNKGNFPGRFSGRQFSNSRSEMNVSTLELGDSALYLCASSWDLTGEEAFFGQGTRLTVV.